Below are 27 T cell receptor beta chains sequenced from a single sample in a study of regulatory T cells in long-lasting Graves disease. For TCR beta, libraries came from iRepertoire HTBI primers and Arm-PCR of CDR3 regions. From the multiplex PCR reads, TCRdb called clonotypes with MiXCR, one entry per CDR3 protein. The table has around 250,000 distinct CDR3 sequences, about 18% seen once. Time point denoted: newly diagnosed GD, antithyroid drugs for less than 3 months. PBMC-extracted RNA yielded the TCR library. This sample was also put to use in a study of T cells in Graves' hyperthyroidism and ophthalmopathy.

The material was peripheral blood mononuclear cells (PBMCs), obtained at new diagnosis, from a patient treated with antithyroid drugs. These TCRs come from a woman aged 25 to 39 with Graves disease.

This clonotype was found many times. This chain joins TRBV3-1 and TRBJ2-6, with a weak D call TRBD2 (6 bases). The CDR3 contains 19 residues. Germline CDR1 LGHDT, CDR2 YNNKEL (reference sequence). Trimming stripped 0 bases from V and 2 bases from J, with 17 bases between. CDR3 sequence reads: CASSQESEGPSPGANVLTF. CDR3 DNA: TGTGCCAGCAGCCAAGAATCGGAGGGTCCCTCGCCTGGGGCCAACGTCCTGACTTTC.

In its sample, this clonotype was seen a few times. This rearrangement joins TRBV25-1 to TRBJ1-1; D remains unclear. V lost 1 base and J lost 2, with 14 bases in between. The germline gives CDR1 MGHDK, CDR2 SYGVNS. This CDR3 is 16 amino acids long. This chain's CDR3 is CASSESTNPPNTEAFF. Here the CDR3 DNA reads TGTGCCAGCAGTGAATCCACCAATCCACCAAACACTGAAGCTTTCTTT.

A note on this clonotype: This may be a read error: a much more frequent sequence differs by one nucleotide. CDR3 nucleotide sequence: TGCGCCAGCAGCTCCCTTTATAGGGGCGAACCTCCACCCCTCCACTTT. This sequence encodes CASSSLYRGEPPPLHF. J is TRBJ1-6 and V is TRBV5-1, with D perhaps TRBD1 (5 bases). The CDR3 length is 16 residues. The ends were cut back, 3 bases at V and 11 bases at J, with 21 bases in the middle. Germline V CDR1 and CDR2: SGHRS, YFSETQ.

This clonotype was detected ten times or more. The DNA of the CDR3 is TGCGCCAGCAGCTCAGCTGACCGGGCGGGGGCTGAAGCTTTCTTT. Amino acids: CASSSADRAGAEAFF. The gene calls are TRBV5-1 and TRBJ1-1; D may be TRBD1 (5 bases). Germline loops: CDR1 SGHRS, CDR2 YFSETQ. V was cut by 3 bases and J by 6 bases, with 18 bases left in between. The length of the CDR3 is 15 residues.

This clonotype occurred many times. This rearrangement joins TRBV11-3 to TRBJ2-3, with D uncertain. The CDR3 runs to 12 residues. V gave up 2 bases and J gave up 5 bases, with 5 bases separating them. CDR1 is SGHNT and CDR2 is YENEEA in the germline V gene. Written as DNA, the CDR3 is TGTGCCAGCAGCTTACAAGAAGATACGCAGTATTTT. The encoded protein is CASSLQEDTQYF. Based on the CDR3 plus reference TRBV11-3 and TRBJ2-3, the full variable domain is EAGVVQSPRYKIIEKKQPVAFWCNPISGHNTLYWYLQNLGQGPELLIRYENEEAVDDSQLPKDRFSAERLKGVDSTLKIQPAELGDSAVYLCASSLQEDTQYFGPGTRLTVL.

This clonotype has at least ten counts. The CDR3, as DNA: TGTGCCAGCAGCCAGGGACAGGGAGGTGGAAACACCATATATTTT. Protein product: CASSQGQGGGNTIYF. This chain joins TRBV9 and TRBJ1-3; TRBD1 matches 9 bases. V lost 4 bases, J lost 3 bases, and 5 bases stayed unmatched. Germline loops: CDR1 SGDLS, CDR2 YYNGEE. CDR3 size: 15 residues. The full variable domain, with the rest looked up from reference TRBV9 and TRBJ1-3, is DSGVTQTPKHLITATGQRVTLRCSPRSGDLSVYWYQQSLDQGLQFLIQYYNGEERAKGNILERFSAQQFPDLHSELNLSSLELGDSALYFCASSQGQGGGNTIYFGEGSWLTVV.

This clonotype was found many times. The rearrangement links TRBV6-1 to TRBJ1-3; D uncertain. The CDR3 is 13 residues long. Germline-derived CDR1 and CDR2 are MNHNS and SASEGT. The V end lost 6 bases, the J end lost 9 bases, and 15 bases lay between the germline ends. This CDR3 is CASSRRPDATIYF. In DNA, the CDR3 is TGTGCCAGCAGCCGCCGCCCAGATGCCACCATATATTTT.

This clonotype occurred many times. This chain uses TRBV20-1 with TRBJ2-1; D is unclear. This CDR3 has 14 residues. Trimming cost V 3 bases and J 4 bases, with 13 bases left between them. CDR1 DFQATT and CDR2 SNEGSKA come from the germline V gene (reference sequence). The CDR3 loop reads CSASLSAAYNEQFF. DNA of the CDR3: TGCAGTGCTAGCTTGTCGGCGGCATACAATGAGCAGTTCTTC.

This clonotype was detected ten times or more. The chain uses TRBV12-3 or TRBV12-4 and TRBJ2-1; unclear D gene. The CDR3 is 14 residues long. Trimming pared 1 base from V and 5 bases from J, leaving 9 bases between. CDR3 bases: TGTGCCAGCAGTTTAGAGGGTACCCACAATGAGCAGTTCTTC. It specifies CASSLEGTHNEQFF.

This clonotype was observed many times. The chain combines TRBV10-3 with TRBJ1-2; no definite D call. Trimming removed 3 bases at V and 4 bases at J, with 3 bases between. Per germline, CDR1 ENHRY and CDR2 SYGVKD. The CDR3 is made up of 11 amino acids. CDR3 DNA sequence: TGTGCCATCAGTGACTCCTATGGCTACACCTTC. Translated, it gives CAISDSYGYTF.

This clonotype was recorded at least ten times. The genes are TRBV5-4 and TRBJ2-3, with a possible D match to TRBD1 (6 bases). V lost 2 bases to trimming and J lost 0 bases, with 10 bases between them. The CDR3 is made up of 15 amino acids. Germline V gene data show CDR1 as SGHNT and CDR2 as YYREEE (reference sequence). The CDR3 nucleotides are TGTGCCAGCAGCTTAGGGGGTTCTAGCACAGATACGCAGTATTTT. It codes for CASSLGGSSTDTQYF.

The sample holds many counts of this clonotype. The chain has TRBV12-3 or TRBV12-4 and TRBJ2-5; D gene ambiguous. Trimming took 8 bases from V and 4 from J, leaving 14 bases between them. The length of the CDR3 is 13 residues. The CDR3, as DNA: TGTGCCAGCCGTATTCCGGGTTTAGAGACCCAGTACTTC. The encoded protein is CASRIPGLETQYF.

At least ten counts were recorded for this clonotype. The chain carries TRBV6-5 and TRBJ2-1, with D perhaps given as TRBD1 or TRBD2 (6 bases each). Germline V gene sequence: CDR1 MNHEY, CDR2 SVGAGI. V was cut by 0 bases and J by 7 bases, with 16 bases left in between. The CDR3 totals 16 residues. The chain's CDR3 is CASSYSMRRGANEQFF. As DNA, the CDR3 is TGTGCCAGCAGTTACTCGATGCGTAGGGGGGCTAATGAGCAGTTCTTC.

This clonotype was seen at least ten times. This chain connects TRBV20-1 to TRBJ2-7, with D perhaps assigned TRBD1 or TRBD2 (6 bases each). This CDR3 has 15 amino acids. Trimming pared 5 bases from V and 3 bases from J, leaving 20 bases between. The germline gives CDR1 DFQATT, CDR2 SNEGSKA (reference sequence). In DNA, the CDR3 is TGCAGTGCTCTTCCGAGCCAAGGGGGGCTCTACGAGCAGTACTTC. This gives the protein CSALPSQGGLYEQYF.

This clonotype has just a few counts. This chain joins TRBV12-3 or TRBV12-4 and TRBJ2-3; D remains unclear. V lost 1 base and J 1 base, leaving 9 bases between the germline ends. The CDR3 covers 15 residues. The CDR3 DNA reads as TGTGCCAGCAGTTTAGGTCAGTTGGGCACAGATACGCAGTATTTT. It is translated as CASSLGQLGTDTQYF.

The sample holds one count of this clonotype. The V and J genes are TRBV5-1 and TRBJ1-2, with TRBD1 as a possible D gene (6 bases). This CDR3 has 15 residues. The V gene's germline CDR1 is SGHRS and CDR2 YFSETQ. Trimming took 7 bases from V and 7 from J, leaving 23 bases between them. Here the CDR3 DNA reads TGCGCCAGCGCTGATTGGGCAGGGGAAGGCGGTGGCTACACCTTC. It yields the protein CASADWAGEGGGYTF.

This clonotype was counted many times. This sequence joins TRBV15 and TRBJ1-5, with a tentative D call TRBD1 (5 bases). The CDR3 loop spans 14 amino acids. In germline, CDR1 is LNHNV, CDR2 YYDKDF (reference sequence). Between the trimmed V and J ends, which lost 5 bases and 5 bases, there was a span of 13 bases. The CDR3 reads CATSPTLGDQPQHF. DNA of the CDR3: TGTGCCACCAGCCCCACCCTGGGGGATCAGCCCCAGCATTTT.

This clonotype came up many times. V usage is TRBV20-1 and J usage is TRBJ1-1; D may be TRBD1 (5 bases). This CDR3 has 13 amino acids. The germline V gene encodes CDR1 DFQATT and CDR2 SNEGSKA (reference sequence). V was pared by 3 bases and J by 0 bases, with 8 bases between. In nucleotides, the CDR3 is TGCAGTGCTAGGCCCAGGGTGAACACTGAAGCTTTCTTT. It encodes CSARPRVNTEAFF.

This clonotype was observed at least ten times. The chain carries TRBV20-1 and TRBJ1-2; D call uncertain. This CDR3 has 17 residues. Trimming shortened V by 3 bases and J by 1 base, and 21 bases separated the two germline ends. Per germline, CDR1 DFQATT and CDR2 SNEGSKA (reference sequence). The CDR3 loop reads CSASYSLRTALNYGYTF. CDR3 nucleotide sequence: TGCAGTGCTAGCTACTCGCTTAGGACGGCCCTTAACTATGGCTACACCTTC.

This clonotype showed up just once. A single base is all that separates this from a far larger clone, so a read error is likely. The rearrangement links TRBV3-1 to TRBJ2-3, with unresolved D. Germline loops: CDR1 LGHDT, CDR2 YNNKEL (reference sequence). There are 13 residues in the CDR3. The CDR3 is CASGDWARNEQSF. The CDR3 DNA follows: TGTGCCAGCGGTGACTGGGCTAGGAATGAGCAGTCCTTC.

This clonotype was observed at least ten times. The junction shows a germline mismatch at one end, possibly a read error. The chain couples TRBV5-1 to TRBJ1-1; a weak D match, TRBD1 (5 bases). The V gene's germline CDR1 is SGHRS and CDR2 YFSETQ. There are 14 residues in the CDR3. CDR3 protein: CASSHGGGNTEAFF. The DNA of the CDR3 is TGTGCCAGCAGCCACGGGGGGGGGAACACTGAAGCTTTCTTT.

In this sample, this clonotype turned up a few times. The chain joins TRBV19 to TRBJ2-5, with D possibly matching TRBD2 (6 bases). CDR1 is LNHDA, CDR2 SQIVND, per germline (reference sequence). The V end was cut by 7 bases, the J end by 5 bases, with 11 bases between. This CDR3 is built from 12 residues. This chain's CDR3 is CASTREEETQYF. CDR3 nucleotides: TGTGCCAGTACAAGGGAGGAGGAGACCCAGTACTTC.

The V call is TRBV14, the J call TRBJ2-1; TRBD1 matches at 8 bases. Germline V gene lookup returns CDR1 SGHDN and CDR2 FVKESK. This CDR3 region has 16 residues. V shed 0 bases, J shed 6 bases, and the junction held 7 bases outside the gene matches. CDR3 in amino acids: CASSQDQGAGGNEQFF. CDR3 bases: TGTGCCAGCAGCCAAGATCAGGGGGCAGGGGGCAATGAGCAGTTCTTC. Together with reference TRBV14 and TRBJ2-1, the CDR3 gives the full variable domain: EAGVTQFPSHSVIEKGQTVTLRCDPISGHDNLYWYRRVMGKEIKFLLHFVKESKQDESGMPNNRFLAERTGGTYSTLKVQPAELEDSGVYFCASSQDQGAGGNEQFFGPGTRLTVL.

This clonotype occurred many times. V and J are TRBV3-1 and TRBJ2-5; D unresolved. The V end was cut by 0 bases, the J end by 4 bases, with 9 bases between. The CDR3 has 14 amino acids. The germline CDR1 and CDR2 sequences are LGHDT and YNNKEL (reference sequence). CDR3 bases: TGTGCCAGCAGCCAAGATCTGTGGCCAGAGACCCAGTACTTC. Protein product: CASSQDLWPETQYF.

This clonotype was recorded a few times. The chain recombines TRBV9 with TRBJ2-1, with D possibly being TRBD1 or TRBD2 (7 bases each). The CDR3 is made up of 16 amino acids. The V end lost 0 bases, the J end lost 5 bases, and 15 bases lay between the germline ends. Germline loops: CDR1 SGDLS, CDR2 YYNGEE. The CDR3 nucleotides read TGTGCCAGCAGCGTAGGGGGGGGGAGGGGGCACAATGAGCAGTTCTTC. Amino acid sequence: CASSVGGGRGHNEQFF.

This clonotype was recorded at least ten times. This chain connects TRBV7-2 to TRBJ2-5, with TRBD2 matching over 11 bases. Germline V gives CDR1 SGHTA, CDR2 FQGNSA. V shed 4 bases, J shed 5 bases, and the junction held 9 bases outside the gene matches. This CDR3 has 16 amino acids. In DNA form, the CDR3 reads TGTGCCAGCAGCTCCGTTAGCGGGGGGGCTCGGGAGACCCAGTACTTC. It yields the protein CASSSVSGGARETQYF.

The chain carries TRBV19 and TRBJ1-6, with 7 bases fitting TRBD1. The V and J ends lost 4 bases and 8 bases, in that order; junction bases with no gene match: 8. This CDR3 region has 15 residues. In germline, CDR1 is LNHDA, CDR2 SQIVND (reference sequence). The CDR3 loop reads CASSNQGVPYSPLHF. Here the CDR3 DNA reads TGTGCCAGTAGTAACCAGGGGGTTCCTTATTCACCCCTCCACTTT.